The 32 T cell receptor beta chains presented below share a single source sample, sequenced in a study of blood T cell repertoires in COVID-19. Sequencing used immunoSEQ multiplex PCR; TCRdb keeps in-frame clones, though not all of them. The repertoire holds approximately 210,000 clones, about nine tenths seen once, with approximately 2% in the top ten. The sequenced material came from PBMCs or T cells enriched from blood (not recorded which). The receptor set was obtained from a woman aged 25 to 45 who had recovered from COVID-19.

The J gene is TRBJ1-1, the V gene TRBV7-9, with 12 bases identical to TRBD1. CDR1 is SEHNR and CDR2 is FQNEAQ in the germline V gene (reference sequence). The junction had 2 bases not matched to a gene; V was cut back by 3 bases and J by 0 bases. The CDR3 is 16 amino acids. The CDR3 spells CASSFRDRGLNTEAFF. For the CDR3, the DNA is TGTGCCAGCAGCTTCAGGGACAGGGGGCTGAACACTGAAGCTTTCTTT. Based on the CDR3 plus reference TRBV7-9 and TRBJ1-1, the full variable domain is DTGVSQNPRHKITKRGQNVTFRCDPISEHNRLYWYRQTLGQGPEFLTYFQNEAQLEKSRLLSDRFSAERPKGSFSTLEIQRTEQGDSAMYLCASSFRDRGLNTEAFFGQGTRLTVV.

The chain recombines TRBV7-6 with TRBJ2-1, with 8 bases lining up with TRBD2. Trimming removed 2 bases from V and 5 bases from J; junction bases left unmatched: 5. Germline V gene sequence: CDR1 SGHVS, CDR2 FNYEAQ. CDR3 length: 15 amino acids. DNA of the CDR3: TGTGCCAGCAGCTTATACGCGGGAGGCCACAATGAGCAGTTCTTC. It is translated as CASSLYAGGHNEQFF. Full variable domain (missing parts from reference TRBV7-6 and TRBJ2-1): GAGVSQSPRYKVTKRGQDVALRCDPISGHVSLYWYRQALGQGPEFLTYFNYEAQQDKSGLPNDRFSAERPEGSISTLTIQRTEQRDSAMYRCASSLYAGGHNEQFFGPGTRLTVL.

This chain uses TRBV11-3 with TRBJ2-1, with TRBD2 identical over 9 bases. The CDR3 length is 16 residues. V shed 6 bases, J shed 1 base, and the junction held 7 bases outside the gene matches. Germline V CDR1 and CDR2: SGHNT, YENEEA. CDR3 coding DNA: TGTGCCAGCAGACCTAGCGGGACTACGTCCTACAATGAGCAGTTCTTC. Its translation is CASRPSGTTSYNEQFF.

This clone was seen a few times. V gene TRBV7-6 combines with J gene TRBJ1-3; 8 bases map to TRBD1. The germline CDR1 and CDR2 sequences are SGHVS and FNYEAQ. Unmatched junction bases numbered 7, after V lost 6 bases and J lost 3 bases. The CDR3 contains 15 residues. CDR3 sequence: CASSSGQGYGNTIYF. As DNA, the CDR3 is TGTGCCAGCAGTTCAGGACAGGGATATGGAAACACCATATATTTT.

The CDR3 reads CASRPRGLADTGELFF. The CDR3 coding sequence is TGTGCCAGCAGGCCCCGGGGACTAGCGGACACCGGGGAGCTGTTTTTT. This rearrangement joins TRBV7-9 to TRBJ2-2, with 11 bases fitting TRBD2. The germline V gene encodes CDR1 SEHNR and CDR2 FQNEAQ (reference sequence). V lost 6 bases, J lost 3 bases, and 6 bases stayed unmatched. This CDR3 comprises 16 residues.

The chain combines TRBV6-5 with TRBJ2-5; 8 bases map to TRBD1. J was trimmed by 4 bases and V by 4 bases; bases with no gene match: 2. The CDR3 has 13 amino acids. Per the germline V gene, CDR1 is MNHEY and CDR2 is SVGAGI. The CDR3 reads CASSSDRGETQYF. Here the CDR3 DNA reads TGTGCCAGCAGTTCAGACAGGGGAGAGACCCAGTACTTC.

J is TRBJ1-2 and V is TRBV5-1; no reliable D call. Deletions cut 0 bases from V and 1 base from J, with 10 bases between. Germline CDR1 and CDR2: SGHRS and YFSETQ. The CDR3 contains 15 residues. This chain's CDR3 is CASSLAAGLNYGYTF. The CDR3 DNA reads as TGCGCCAGCAGCTTGGCGGCAGGCCTTAACTATGGCTACACCTTC.

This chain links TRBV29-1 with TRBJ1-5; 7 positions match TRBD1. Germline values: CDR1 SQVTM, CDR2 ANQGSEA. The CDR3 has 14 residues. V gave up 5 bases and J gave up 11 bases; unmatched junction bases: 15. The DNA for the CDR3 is TGCAGCGTTCGGGAAACAGGGGACCTAGGAGCCCAGCATTTT. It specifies CSVRETGDLGAQHF.

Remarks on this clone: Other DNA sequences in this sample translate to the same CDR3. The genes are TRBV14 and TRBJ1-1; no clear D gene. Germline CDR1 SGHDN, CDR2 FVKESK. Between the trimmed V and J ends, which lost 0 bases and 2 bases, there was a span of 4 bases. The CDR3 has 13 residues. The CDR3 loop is CASSQDLNTEAFF. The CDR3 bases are TGTGCCAGCAGCCAAGACCTAAACACTGAAGCTTTCTTT.

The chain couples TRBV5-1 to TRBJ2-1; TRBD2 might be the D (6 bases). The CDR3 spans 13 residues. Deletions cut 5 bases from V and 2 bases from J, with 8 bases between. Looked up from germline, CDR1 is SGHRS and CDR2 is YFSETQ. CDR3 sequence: CASSQRAYNEQFF. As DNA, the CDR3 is TGCGCCAGCAGTCAGCGGGCCTACAATGAGCAGTTCTTC.

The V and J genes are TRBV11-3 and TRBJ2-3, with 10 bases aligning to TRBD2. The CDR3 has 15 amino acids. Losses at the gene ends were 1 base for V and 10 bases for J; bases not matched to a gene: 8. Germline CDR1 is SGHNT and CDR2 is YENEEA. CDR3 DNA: TGTGCCAGCAGCTTAGTAGCGGGAGGTTCTATGGCGCAGTATTTT. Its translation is CASSLVAGGSMAQYF.

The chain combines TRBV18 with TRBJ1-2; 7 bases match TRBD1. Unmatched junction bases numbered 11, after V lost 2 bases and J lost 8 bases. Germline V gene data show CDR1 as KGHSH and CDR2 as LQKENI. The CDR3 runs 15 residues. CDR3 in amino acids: CASSPVGTDSGGYTF. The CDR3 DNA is TGTGCCAGCTCACCAGTCGGGACAGACTCCGGCGGCTACACCTTC. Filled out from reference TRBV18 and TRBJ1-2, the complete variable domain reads NAGVMQNPRHLVRRRGQEARLRCSPMKGHSHVYWYRQLPEEGLKFMVYLQKENIIDESGMPKERFSAEFPKEGPSILRIQQVVRGDSAAYFCASSPVGTDSGGYTFGSGTRLTVV.

CDR3 DNA: TGTGCCAGCAGCGTAGAAGTTGTGTGGGGGGTAGGAGATACGCAGTATTTT. Translating gives CASSVEVVWGVGDTQYF. This rearrangement joins TRBV9 to TRBJ2-3; perhaps TRBD2 as D (6 bases). The CDR3 runs to 17 residues. Looked up from germline, CDR1 is SGDLS and CDR2 is YYNGEE. The ends were cut back, 0 bases at V and 5 bases at J, with 19 bases in the middle.

The CDR3 loop is CASSFGTYYEQYF. CDR3 bases: TGTGCCAGCAGCTTCGGGACTTACTACGAGCAGTACTTC. The J gene is TRBJ2-7, the V gene TRBV7-2, with a weak D call TRBD2 (6 bases). There are 13 residues in the CDR3. Germline-derived CDR1 and CDR2 are SGHTA and FQGNSA. Trimming took off 3 bases at V and 3 bases at J, with 9 bases between the two ends.

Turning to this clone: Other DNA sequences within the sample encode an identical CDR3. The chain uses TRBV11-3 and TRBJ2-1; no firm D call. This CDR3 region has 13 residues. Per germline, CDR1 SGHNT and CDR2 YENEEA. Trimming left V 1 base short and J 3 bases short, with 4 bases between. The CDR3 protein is CASSLGSYNEQFF. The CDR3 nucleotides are TGTGCCAGCAGCTTAGGCAGCTACAATGAGCAGTTCTTC.

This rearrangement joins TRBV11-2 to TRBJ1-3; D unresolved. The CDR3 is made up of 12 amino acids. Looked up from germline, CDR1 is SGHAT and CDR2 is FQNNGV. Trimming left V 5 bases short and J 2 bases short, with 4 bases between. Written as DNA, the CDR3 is TGTGCCAGCAGCCCAACTGGAAACACCATATATTTT. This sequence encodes CASSPTGNTIYF.

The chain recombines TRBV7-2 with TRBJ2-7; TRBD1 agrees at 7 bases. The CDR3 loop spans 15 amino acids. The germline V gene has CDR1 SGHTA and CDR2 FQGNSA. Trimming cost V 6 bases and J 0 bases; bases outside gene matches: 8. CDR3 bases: TGTGCCAGCAGTTTCGCCGGGACAGCCTCCTACGAGCAGTACTTC. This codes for CASSFAGTASYEQYF.

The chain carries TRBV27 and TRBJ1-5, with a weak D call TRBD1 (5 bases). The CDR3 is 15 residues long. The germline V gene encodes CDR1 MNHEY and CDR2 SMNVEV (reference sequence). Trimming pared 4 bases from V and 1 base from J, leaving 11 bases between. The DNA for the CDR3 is TGTGCCAGCAGTTCTTTCCGACAGAGCAATCAGCCCCAGCATTTT. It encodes CASSSFRQSNQPQHF.

The CDR3 loop reads CASSPLRAGLGETQYF. The CDR3 DNA sequence: TGCGCCAGCAGCCCCCTCAGGGCGGGACTTGGTGAGACCCAGTACTTC. The chain couples TRBV4-1 to TRBJ2-5; TRBD2 might be the D (6 bases). V lost 4 bases and J lost 5, with 20 bases in between. The CDR3 has 16 residues. The germline V gene encodes CDR1 MGHRA and CDR2 YSYEKL.

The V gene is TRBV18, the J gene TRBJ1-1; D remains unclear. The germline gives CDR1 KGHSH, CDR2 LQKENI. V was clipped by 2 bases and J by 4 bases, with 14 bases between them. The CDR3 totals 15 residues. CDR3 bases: TGTGCCAGCTCACCATACAGTGAGGAGGGCACTGAAGCTTTCTTT. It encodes CASSPYSEEGTEAFF.

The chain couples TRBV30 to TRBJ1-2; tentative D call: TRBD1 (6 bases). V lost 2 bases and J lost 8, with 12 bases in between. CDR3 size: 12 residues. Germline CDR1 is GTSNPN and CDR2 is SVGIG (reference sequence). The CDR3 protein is CAWSHRDRGYTF. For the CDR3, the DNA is TGTGCCTGGAGTCACCGTGACAGGGGCTACACCTTC.

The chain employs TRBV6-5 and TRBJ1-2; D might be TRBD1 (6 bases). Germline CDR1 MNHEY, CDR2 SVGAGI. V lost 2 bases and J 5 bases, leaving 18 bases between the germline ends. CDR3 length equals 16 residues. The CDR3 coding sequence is TGTGCCAGCAGTTACGACCTTTTAGGACAGAATTATGGCTACACCTTC. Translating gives CASSYDLLGQNYGYTF.

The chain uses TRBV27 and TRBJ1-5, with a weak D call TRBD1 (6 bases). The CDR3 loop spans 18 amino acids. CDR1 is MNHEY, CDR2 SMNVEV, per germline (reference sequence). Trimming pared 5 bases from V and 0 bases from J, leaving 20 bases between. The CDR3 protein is CASSPGEIFTYSNQPQHF. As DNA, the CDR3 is TGTGCCAGCAGTCCAGGGGAGATATTCACGTATAGCAATCAGCCCCAGCATTTT.

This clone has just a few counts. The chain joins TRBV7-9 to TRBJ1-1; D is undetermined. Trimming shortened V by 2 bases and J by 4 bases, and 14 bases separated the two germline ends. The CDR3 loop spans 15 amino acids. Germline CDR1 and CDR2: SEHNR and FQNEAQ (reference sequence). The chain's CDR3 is CASSLTARRGTEAFF. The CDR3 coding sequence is TGTGCCAGCAGCTTAACTGCTAGACGAGGCACTGAAGCTTTCTTT.

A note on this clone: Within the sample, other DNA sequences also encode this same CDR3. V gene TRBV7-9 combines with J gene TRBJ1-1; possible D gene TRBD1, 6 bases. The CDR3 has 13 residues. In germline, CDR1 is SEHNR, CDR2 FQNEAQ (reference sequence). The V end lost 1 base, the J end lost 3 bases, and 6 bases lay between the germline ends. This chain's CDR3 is CASSLEGDTEAFF. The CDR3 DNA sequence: TGTGCCAGCAGCTTAGAGGGGGACACTGAAGCTTTCTTT.

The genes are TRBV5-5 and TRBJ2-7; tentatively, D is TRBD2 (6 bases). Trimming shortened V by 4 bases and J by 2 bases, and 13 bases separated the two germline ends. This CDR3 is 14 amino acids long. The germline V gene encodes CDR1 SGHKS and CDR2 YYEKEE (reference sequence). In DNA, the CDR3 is TGTGCCAGCAGCCGGGGGACGGTCACCTACGAGCAGTACTTC. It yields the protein CASSRGTVTYEQYF.

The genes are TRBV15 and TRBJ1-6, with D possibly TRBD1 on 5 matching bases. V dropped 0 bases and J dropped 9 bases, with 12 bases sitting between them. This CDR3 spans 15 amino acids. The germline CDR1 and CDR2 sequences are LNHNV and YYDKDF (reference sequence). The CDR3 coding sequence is TGTGCCACCAGCAGAGATGGGCAGGGTGTTTCACCCCTCCACTTT. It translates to CATSRDGQGVSPLHF.

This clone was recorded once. Written as DNA, the CDR3 is TGTGCCAGCAGGACAGGGTCGGCCCCCCACACTGAAGCTTTCTTT. The encoded protein is CASRTGSAPHTEAFF. The gene calls are TRBV6-6 and TRBJ1-1; 7 bases are shared with TRBD1. The CDR3 is made up of 15 amino acids. With V trimmed by 6 bases and J by 3 bases, 10 bases remained unmatched. Germline loops: CDR1 MNHNY, CDR2 SVGAGI (reference sequence).

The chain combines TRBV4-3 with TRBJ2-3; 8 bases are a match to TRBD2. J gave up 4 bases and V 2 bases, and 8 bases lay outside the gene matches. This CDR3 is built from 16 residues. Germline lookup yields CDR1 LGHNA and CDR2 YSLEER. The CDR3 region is CASSQSRLASSDTQYF. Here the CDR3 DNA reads TGCGCCAGCAGCCAATCCCGACTAGCGAGTTCAGATACGCAGTATTTT.

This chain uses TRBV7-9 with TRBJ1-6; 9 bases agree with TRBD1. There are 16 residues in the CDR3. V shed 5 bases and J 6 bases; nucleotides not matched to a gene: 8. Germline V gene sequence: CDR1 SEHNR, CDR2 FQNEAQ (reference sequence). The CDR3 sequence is CASSRIETGGNSPLHF. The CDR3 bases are TGTGCCAGCAGCCGAATTGAGACAGGGGGTAATTCACCCCTCCACTTT.

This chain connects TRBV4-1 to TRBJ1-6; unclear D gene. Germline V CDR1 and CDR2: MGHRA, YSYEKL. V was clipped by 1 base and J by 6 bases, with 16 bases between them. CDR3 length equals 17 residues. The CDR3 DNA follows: TGCGCCAGCAGCCAAGCCCCCATGGGCAGTATTAATTCACCCCTCCACTTT. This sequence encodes CASSQAPMGSINSPLHF.

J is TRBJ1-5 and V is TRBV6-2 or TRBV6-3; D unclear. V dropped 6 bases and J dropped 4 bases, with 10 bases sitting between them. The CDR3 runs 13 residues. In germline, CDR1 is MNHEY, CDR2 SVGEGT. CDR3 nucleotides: TGTGCCAGCAGCCAGACTAAGAATCAGCCCCAGCATTTT. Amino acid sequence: CASSQTKNQPQHF.